This T cell receptor beta chain was sequenced during a study of preoperative IRX-2 immunotherapy in early breast cancer. The CDR3 extends over 12 amino acids. The germline gives CDR1 KGHSH, CDR2 LQKENI. V lost 5 bases and J 7 bases, leaving 9 bases between the germline ends. Documented treatment: preoperative locoregional IRX-2 cytokine immunotherapy. Preoperative locoregional IRX-2 cytokine immunotherapy was tested in the phase Ib source study. Assay used: immunoSEQ multiplex PCR; TCRdb lists only in-frame clones, some missing. The data show just over 25,000 clones, 80% to 90% seen once. The sample was lymph node tissue, taken after IRX-2 immunotherapy. The receptor was isolated from a human donor with breast cancer. The chain uses TRBV18 and TRBJ2-1; perhaps TRBD1 as D (6 bases). In DNA form, the CDR3 reads TGTGCCAGCTCAGGACAGTCGAATGAGCAGTTCTTC. It is translated as CASSGQSNEQFF.